These 23 T cell receptor beta chains originate from one sample sequenced in a study of OX40 agonist ivuxolimab in advanced cancers. Libraries were prepared by immunoSEQ multiplex PCR; TCRdb keeps only in-frame clonotypes and omits some of them. This sample has roughly 65,000 clones; around 90% occur once, and the top ten carry under 0.5%. Specimen: CD4+ or CD8+ T cells sorted from blood, collected in a trial of the OX40 agonist ivuxolimab. These receptors were obtained from an adult with an advanced solid tumor such as melanoma, head and neck, liver or kidney cancer.

The J gene is TRBJ2-6, the V gene TRBV28, with 8 bases identical to TRBD1. CDR3 length equals 15 residues. CDR1 is MDHEN, CDR2 SYDVKM, per germline. The junction had 1 base not matched to a gene; V was cut back by 4 bases and J by 2 bases. For the CDR3, the DNA is TGTGCCAGCAGTTCAGGGGGCACTGGGGCCAACGTCCTGACTTTC. This translates into CASSSGGTGANVLTF.

The rearrangement uses TRBV25-1 and TRBJ2-7, with D possibly being TRBD1 (6 bases). The germline CDR1 and CDR2 sequences are MGHDK and SYGVNS. The length of the CDR3 is 14 residues. With 7 bases removed from V and 1 base from J, the gap between germline ends came to 14 bases. The CDR3 is CASTPDRFSYEQYF. For the CDR3, the DNA is TGTGCCAGCACCCCTGACAGGTTTTCCTACGAGCAGTACTTC.

This clone showed up just once. This chain joins TRBV19 and TRBJ1-2; D may be TRBD1 (6 bases). The CDR3 runs to 15 residues. The V end lost 5 bases, the J end lost 2 bases, and 15 bases lay between the germline ends. CDR1 and CDR2 from the germline V gene are LNHDA and SQIVND (reference sequence). CDR3 in amino acids: CASSPTGTPNYGYTF. Here the CDR3 DNA reads TGTGCCAGTAGTCCGACCGGGACACCCAACTATGGCTACACCTTC. Filled out from reference TRBV19 and TRBJ1-2, the complete variable domain reads DGGITQSPKYLFRKEGQNVTLSCEQNLNHDAMYWYRQDPGQGLRLIYYSQIVNDFQKGDIAEGYSVSREKKESFPLTVTSAQKNPTAFYLCASSPTGTPNYGYTFGSGTRLTVV.

In this sample, this clone turned up a few times. CDR3 sequence (DNA): TGTGCCTGGAGTGAACAGAACACTGAAGCTTTCTTT. This translates into CAWSEQNTEAFF. The chain uses TRBV30 and TRBJ1-1; D gene ambiguous. The CDR3 consists of 12 residues. With 1 base removed from V and 1 base from J, the gap between germline ends came to 4 bases. Germline-derived CDR1 and CDR2 are GTSNPN and SVGIG (reference sequence).

This clone was detected only a few times. V usage is TRBV2 and J usage is TRBJ1-5; D gene uncertain. The germline V gene has CDR1 SNHLY and CDR2 FYNNEI. This CDR3 contains 15 residues. Trimming shortened V by 8 bases and J by 8 bases, and 22 bases separated the two germline ends. CDR3 sequence (DNA): TGTGCCAGCCCCCGCGCCCGGGAGGCAGAGGAGCCCCAGCATTTT. Protein sequence: CASPRAREAEEPQHF.

In regard to this clone: The same CDR3 also results from other DNA sequences found in this sample. In DNA, the CDR3 is TGTGCCTGGAGTTACACCGGGACAGCCTCTTTGAACGGCTACACCTTC. It codes for CAWSYTGTASLNGYTF. The chain has TRBV30 and TRBJ1-2, with 7 bases aligning to TRBD1. The CDR3 consists of 16 residues. V trimming: 2 bases; J trimming: 8 bases; junction bases outside the gene matches: 17. Germline CDR1 reads GTSNPN; CDR2 reads SVGIG (reference sequence).

The chain joins TRBV5-6 to TRBJ1-6; D perhaps matches TRBD1 (5 bases). Looked up from germline, CDR1 is SGHDT and CDR2 is YYEEEE. Trimming pared 0 bases from V and 6 bases from J, leaving 10 bases between. CDR3 size: 15 residues. CDR3 in DNA: TGTGCCAGCAGCTTGGCTGGGACGGCTAATTCACCCCTCCACTTT. It is translated as CASSLAGTANSPLHF.

V usage is TRBV6-6 and J usage is TRBJ1-1; D is ambiguous. Trimming shortened V by 0 bases and J by 0 bases, and 8 bases separated the two germline ends. This CDR3 contains 15 residues. From germline, CDR1 is MNHNY and CDR2 SVGAGI (reference sequence). DNA for the CDR3: TGTGCCAGCAGTTACTCGACACGGATGAACACTGAAGCTTTCTTT. It translates to CASSYSTRMNTEAFF.

The chain couples TRBV27 to TRBJ2-3; the D call may be TRBD1 or TRBD2 (5 bases each). Deletions cut 5 bases from V and 8 bases from J, with 17 bases between. There are 14 residues in the CDR3. Germline CDR1 reads MNHEY; CDR2 reads SMNVEV (reference sequence). CDR3 sequence reads: CASSSSRGPFTQYF. CDR3 DNA: TGTGCCAGCAGTAGCTCGAGGGGCCCATTTACGCAGTATTTT.

This clone was detected a few times. This chain connects TRBV9 to TRBJ2-2; 7 positions match TRBD2. The CDR3 consists of 14 residues. From germline, CDR1 is SGDLS and CDR2 YYNGEE. Trimming cost V 1 base and J 7 bases; bases outside gene matches: 4. CDR3 coding DNA: TGTGCCAGCAGCGTAACTAGCGTAAGCGGGGAGCTGTTTTTT. It is translated as CASSVTSVSGELFF.

V usage is TRBV11-2 and J usage is TRBJ1-2; D gene unclear. The V gene's germline CDR1 is SGHAT and CDR2 FQNNGV. V lost 0 bases and J lost 8, with 16 bases in between. The CDR3 spans 15 residues. CDR3 protein: CASSLETVPGRGYTF. In DNA form, the CDR3 reads TGTGCCAGCAGCTTAGAGACGGTGCCGGGTAGGGGCTACACCTTC.

This rearrangement joins TRBV9 to TRBJ1-1; 7 nucleotides match TRBD1. This CDR3 has 15 residues. The V and J ends lost 1 base and 0 bases, in that order; junction bases with no gene match: 3. Germline CDR1 is SGDLS and CDR2 is YYNGEE. CDR3 bases: TGTGCCAGCAGCGTAACGGGACAGATGAACACTGAAGCTTTCTTT. Amino acid sequence: CASSVTGQMNTEAFF.

This sequence joins TRBV7-9 and TRBJ2-2, with D hard to call. The V end was cut by 1 base, the J end by 2 bases, with 8 bases between. The length of the CDR3 is 15 residues. The germline V gene encodes CDR1 SEHNR and CDR2 FQNEAQ (reference sequence). The CDR3 protein is CASSLDRPNTGELFF. DNA of the CDR3: TGTGCCAGCAGCTTAGACCGTCCCAACACCGGGGAGCTGTTTTTT.

The CDR3 DNA reads TGTGCCAGCAGAACCTTCGGGAGGGAACGGGGCGAGCAGTACTTC. Its protein is CASRTFGRERGEQYF. The chain is built from TRBV5-4 and TRBJ2-7; 8 positions match TRBD2. Trimming cost V 5 bases and J 6 bases; bases outside gene matches: 13. The CDR3 loop spans 15 amino acids. Germline lookup yields CDR1 SGHNT and CDR2 YYREEE (reference sequence).

Notes on this clone: Other DNA sequences of this sample code for an identical CDR3. The J gene is TRBJ2-7, the V gene TRBV4-1; 11 bases agree with TRBD2. V shed 2 bases, J shed 4 bases, and the junction held 7 bases outside the gene matches. This CDR3 is built from 16 residues. Germline CDR1 MGHRA, CDR2 YSYEKL. DNA for the CDR3: TGCGCCAGCAGCCAACAACTAGCGGGAGTCTCTTACGAGCAGTACTTC. This gives the protein CASSQQLAGVSYEQYF.

This clone was recorded once. This chain connects TRBV11-2 to TRBJ1-1; tentatively, D is TRBD1 (5 bases). The CDR3 is 13 residues long. Between the trimmed V and J ends, which lost 5 bases and 5 bases, there was a span of 12 bases. Germline V gives CDR1 SGHAT, CDR2 FQNNGV. CDR3 amino acids: CASSEGWGTEAFF. CDR3 in DNA: TGTGCCAGCAGCGAGGGGTGGGGGACTGAAGCTTTCTTT.

This clone occurred once. The chain joins TRBV5-1 to TRBJ1-2, with D perhaps matching TRBD1 (6 bases). Trimming shortened V by 4 bases and J by 8 bases, and 18 bases separated the two germline ends. In germline, CDR1 is SGHRS, CDR2 YFSETQ. The CDR3 contains 14 residues. As DNA, the CDR3 is TGCGCCAGCAGCACAGCGACAGGAGGTTACGGCTACACCTTC. It yields the protein CASSTATGGYGYTF.

V and J are TRBV5-1 and TRBJ2-7; D perhaps matches TRBD2 (6 bases). The CDR3 has 14 residues. Germline loops: CDR1 SGHRS, CDR2 YFSETQ. The V end lost 4 bases, the J end lost 3 bases, and 14 bases lay between the germline ends. CDR3 DNA sequence: TGCGCCAGCAGCCCCCGGGACTGGGGCTACGAGCAGTACTTC. Amino acids: CASSPRDWGYEQYF.

The rearrangement joins TRBV2 to TRBJ1-6; D ambiguous. Germline V gene lookup returns CDR1 SNHLY and CDR2 FYNNEI. This CDR3 contains 16 residues. The V and J ends lost 3 bases and 5 bases respectively, with 14 bases between them. The CDR3 protein is CASSERSGLNNSPLHF. The CDR3 coding sequence is TGTGCCAGCAGTGAGAGATCCGGACTGAATAATTCACCCCTCCACTTT.

The DNA for the CDR3 is TGTGCCAGTAGTCAATCCGGGTCATCCTCTGGGGCCAACGTCCTGACTTTC. It is translated as CASSQSGSSSGANVLTF. This rearrangement joins TRBV19 to TRBJ2-6; D not certain. V shed 5 bases and J shed 0 bases, with 14 bases lying between them. The CDR3 loop spans 17 amino acids. Germline CDR1 and CDR2: LNHDA and SQIVND (reference sequence).

V gene TRBV28 combines with J gene TRBJ2-7, with 9 bases that match TRBD1. The V gene end was trimmed by 5 bases and the J gene end by 3 bases; junction bases not matched to a gene: 5. CDR3 length: 14 residues. The germline CDR1 and CDR2 sequences are MDHEN and SYDVKM. Written as DNA, the CDR3 is TGTGCCAGCAGTGGGACAGGGCGCATCTACGAGCAGTACTTC. Protein sequence: CASSGTGRIYEQYF.

The CDR3 DNA reads TGTGCCAGCAGCGAACAGAGCGTACAGGGATCACAAAACATTCAGTACTTC. This translates into CASSEQSVQGSQNIQYF. J is TRBJ2-4 and V is TRBV6-1; a possible D gene is TRBD1 (6 bases). The germline gives CDR1 MNHNS, CDR2 SASEGT. The CDR3 loop spans 17 amino acids. The ends were cut back, 6 bases at V and 5 bases at J, with 23 bases in the middle.

The chain carries TRBV5-1 and TRBJ1-2, with D perhaps matching TRBD1 (6 bases). The CDR3 extends over 13 amino acids. The V gene's germline CDR1 is SGHRS and CDR2 YFSETQ. Deletions cut 5 bases from V and 3 bases from J, with 11 bases between. The chain's CDR3 is CASRLDRDYGYTF. For the CDR3, the DNA is TGCGCCAGCAGGCTGGACAGAGACTATGGCTACACCTTC. Full variable domain (remainder filled in from reference TRBV5-1 and TRBJ1-2): KAGVTQTPRYLIKTRGQQVTLSCSPISGHRSVSWYQQTPGQGLQFLFEYFSETQRNKGNFPGRFSGRQFSNSRSEMNVSTLELGDSALYLCASRLDRDYGYTFGSGTRLTVV.